This T cell receptor beta chain is from a study of T cells in Graves' hyperthyroidism and ophthalmopathy. The CDR3 totals 14 residues. V gave up 2 bases and J gave up 4 bases, with 8 bases separating them. Germline values: CDR1 SEHNR, CDR2 FQNEAQ (reference sequence). Stable Graves' hyperthyroidism meant no ophthalmopathy progression within 18 months. Amplification yielded TCR beta CDR3 regions, with RNA transcripts as the source. The primer set for the first-round RT-PCR of the TCR CDR3 was HTBI. Each CDR3 protein is one row after TCRdb ran MiXCR on the multiplex PCR reads. The sample includes over 700,000 distinct CDR3 sequences, 35% to 40% of them seen just once.

The sample consisted of blood. The clonotype was recovered from a man younger than 30 with Graves' hyperthyroidism. V and J are TRBV7-9 and TRBJ2-2; D perhaps matches TRBD1 (5 bases). The chain's CDR3 is CASSLRQSTGELFF. The CDR3 nucleotides are TGTGCCAGCAGCTTACGACAGAGCACCGGGGAGCTGTTTTTT.